The 25 T cell receptor beta chains listed next were all sequenced from one sample in a study of radiation and T cells in renal cell carcinoma. Assay: immunoSEQ multiplex PCR; the TCRdb copy retains only in-frame clones and omits some. The repertoire holds more than 75,000 clones, with about four fifths as singletons. Indicated time point: baseline pretreatment blood. The treatment was: 15 Gy SBRT to primary tumor, nephrectomy 4 weeks later. This specimen was blood, taken from a patient whose treatment included radiotherapy and nephrectomy. All receptors come from a man aged 55 to 70 with renal cell carcinoma.

The chain uses TRBV5-1 and TRBJ2-5, with D unclear. The CDR3 covers 14 residues. Between the trimmed V and J ends, which lost 2 bases and 1 base, there was a span of 9 bases. Germline V gene sequence: CDR1 SGHRS, CDR2 YFSETQ. The CDR3 nucleotides are TGCGCCAGCAGCTTACTGCGAAGCCAAGAGACCCAGTACTTC. It specifies CASSLLRSQETQYF.

The chain recombines TRBV5-8 with TRBJ2-1; D perhaps matches TRBD2 (6 bases). The CDR3 consists of 18 residues. Per the germline V gene, CDR1 is SGHTS and CDR2 is YDEGEE. Trimming pared 4 bases from V and 6 bases from J, leaving 26 bases between. The CDR3 region has the DNA TGTGCCAGCAGCCAAGCGGTCGTACTAGCAATAACGGGCAATGAGCAGTTCTTC. Translating gives CASSQAVVLAITGNEQFF.

The chain has TRBV7-2 and TRBJ2-5, with D hard to call. CDR3 length: 14 residues. Looked up from germline, CDR1 is SGHTA and CDR2 is FQGNSA. Deletions cut 1 base from V and 7 bases from J, with 13 bases between. The CDR3 DNA follows: TGTGCCAGCAGCTTAGTTTTCAGAATGGGGACCCAGTACTTC. It encodes CASSLVFRMGTQYF.

The chain is built from TRBV4-1 and TRBJ1-2; D perhaps matches TRBD1 (5 bases). The CDR3 is made up of 16 amino acids. Trimming took off 1 base at V and 8 bases at J, with 20 bases between the two ends. Germline-derived CDR1 and CDR2 are MGHRA and YSYEKL. CDR3 in amino acids: CASSQGGTGRPAGYTF. The CDR3 nucleotides are TGCGCCAGCAGCCAAGGGGGGACGGGGCGGCCGGCGGGCTACACCTTC.

The chain is built from TRBV4-3 and TRBJ2-2, with TRBD2 identical over 8 bases. The CDR3 is made up of 15 amino acids. Germline CDR1 is LGHNA and CDR2 is YSLEER. J was trimmed by 2 bases and V by 5 bases; bases with no gene match: 4. For the CDR3, the DNA is TGCGCCAGCAGCTCACTAGCGGATAACACCGGGGAGCTGTTTTTT. The encoded protein is CASSSLADNTGELFF.

This chain uses TRBV10-3 with TRBJ2-1, with 13 bases lining up with TRBD2. Trimming took 10 bases from V and 0 from J; bases not matched to a gene: 12. The V gene's germline CDR1 is ENHRY and CDR2 SYGVKD. CDR3 length: 18 residues. The CDR3 nucleotides are TGTGCCACCCTCCCGGGACTAGCGGGAAGGAGCTCCTACAATGAGCAGTTCTTC. Translated, it gives CATLPGLAGRSSYNEQFF.

The rearrangement links TRBV4-3 to TRBJ2-2; tentatively, D is TRBD1 (5 bases). Trimming took off 0 bases at V and 5 bases at J, with 16 bases between the two ends. Germline values: CDR1 LGHNA, CDR2 YSLEER. The CDR3 runs to 17 residues. The CDR3 region has the DNA TGCGCCAGCAGCCAAGAAGTCGCAGGGCCATTGACCGGGGAGCTGTTTTTT. Residues: CASSQEVAGPLTGELFF.

The V and J genes are TRBV7-2 and TRBJ2-1; tentative D call: TRBD1 (6 bases). V was pared by 5 bases and J by 9 bases, with 23 bases between. Germline V lookup: CDR1 SGHTA, CDR2 FQGNSA. There are 16 residues in the CDR3. This CDR3 is CASSPHGGDSSLEQFF. CDR3 nucleotide sequence: TGTGCCAGCAGCCCCCATGGGGGCGATTCCAGTCTTGAGCAGTTCTTC. Full variable domain (missing parts from reference TRBV7-2 and TRBJ2-1): GAGVSQSPSNKVTEKGKDVELRCDPISGHTALYWYRQSLGQGLEFLIYFQGNSAPDKSGLPSDRFSAERTGGSVSTLTIQRTQQEDSAVYLCASSPHGGDSSLEQFFGPGTRLTVL.

The V gene is TRBV5-1, the J gene TRBJ2-1; D ambiguous. Trimming left V 0 bases short and J 7 bases short, with 8 bases between. Per germline, CDR1 SGHRS and CDR2 YFSETQ. CDR3 length: 13 amino acids. DNA for the CDR3: TGCGCCAGCAGCTTGGACCCGCGGAATGAGCAGTTCTTC. The encoded protein is CASSLDPRNEQFF.

This sequence joins TRBV25-1 and TRBJ2-1; D is perhaps TRBD1 (6 bases). Germline V gene lookup returns CDR1 MGHDK and CDR2 SYGVNS. CDR3 length: 16 amino acids. V was cut by 2 bases and J by 6 bases, with 17 bases left in between. For the CDR3, the DNA is TGTGCCAGCAGTGAAATCGACAGGAAACGACTCAATGAGCAGTTCTTC. This encodes CASSEIDRKRLNEQFF.

This chain joins TRBV19 and TRBJ2-5; 7 positions match TRBD1. The trim removed 7 bases at V and 4 bases at J, leaving 9 bases unmatched. The CDR3 sequence is 14 residues long. Germline V gene sequence: CDR1 LNHDA, CDR2 SQIVND (reference sequence). Written as DNA, the CDR3 is TGTGCCAGTAACCCAGGACAGGATCCAGAGACCCAGTACTTC. Amino acids: CASNPGQDPETQYF.

The chain is built from TRBV10-1 and TRBJ2-1, with D hard to call. Trimming cost V 5 bases and J 0 bases, with 14 bases left between them. This CDR3 is built from 16 residues. Germline CDR1 is WNHNN and CDR2 is SYGVQD (reference sequence). CDR3 sequence reads: CASSSHTGLSYNEQFF. The CDR3 DNA follows: TGCGCCAGCAGTTCTCATACGGGTCTCTCCTACAATGAGCAGTTCTTC.

The J gene is TRBJ2-3, the V gene TRBV7-9; 10 positions agree with TRBD2. Germline CDR1 is SEHNR and CDR2 is FQNEAQ (reference sequence). The CDR3 totals 17 residues. V gave up 0 bases and J gave up 2 bases; unmatched junction bases: 5. The CDR3: CASSLAGLAETTDTQYF. CDR3 nucleotides: TGTGCCAGCAGCTTAGCCGGACTAGCGGAGACCACAGATACGCAGTATTTT.

This clone was seen many times. This chain joins TRBV7-8 and TRBJ2-7; D is uncertain. This CDR3 has 11 amino acids. Trimming cost V 4 bases and J 3 bases, with 4 bases left between them. Germline V CDR1 and CDR2: SGHVS, FQNEAQ. DNA of the CDR3: TGTGCCAGCAGCTCGGTCTACGAGCAGTACTTC. It yields the protein CASSSVYEQYF.

The genes are TRBV4-1 and TRBJ2-7; tentative D call: TRBD1 (6 bases). CDR1 and CDR2 from the germline V gene are MGHRA and YSYEKL. The CDR3 has 14 amino acids. The ends were cut back, 6 bases at V and 2 bases at J, with 14 bases in the middle. In DNA, the CDR3 is TGCGCCAGCAGTATCCCGGGACAAGCCTACGAGCAGTACTTC. Its translation is CASSIPGQAYEQYF.

The chain carries TRBV6-5 and TRBJ1-1; D may be TRBD1 (5 bases). The V end lost 6 bases, the J end lost 7 bases, and 15 bases lay between the germline ends. This CDR3 has 13 residues. Germline V gene lookup returns CDR1 MNHEY and CDR2 SVGAGI. Here the CDR3 DNA reads TGTGCCAGCAGCGCCGGGACTGAATTTGAAGCTTTCTTT. Translated, it gives CASSAGTEFEAFF.

As DNA, the CDR3 is TGTGCCAGCGGGCGGAGTAGCCAAGAGACCCAGTACTTC. This codes for CASGRSSQETQYF. The chain uses TRBV11-3 and TRBJ2-5; D gene uncertain. The CDR3 is made up of 13 amino acids. Per germline, CDR1 SGHNT and CDR2 YENEEA. The V end was cut by 8 bases, the J end by 1 base, with 11 bases between.

V and J are TRBV19 and TRBJ2-5; 13 bases are shared with TRBD2. CDR3 length equals 14 residues. V shed 6 bases, J shed 4 bases, and the junction held 2 bases outside the gene matches. Per the germline V gene, CDR1 is LNHDA and CDR2 is SQIVND (reference sequence). The CDR3 DNA reads TGTGCCAGTAGCGGACTAGCGGGAGTAGAGACCCAGTACTTC. Translated, it gives CASSGLAGVETQYF.

The chain's CDR3 is CASSLMGTNPTGQPQHF. The CDR3 region has the DNA TGTGCCAGCAGCTTAATGGGGACTAATCCAACGGGTCAGCCCCAGCATTTT. The chain recombines TRBV7-8 with TRBJ1-5; possibly TRBD1 for D (5 bases). Per germline, CDR1 SGHVS and CDR2 FQNEAQ. CDR3 length: 17 amino acids. V was clipped by 2 bases and J by 6 bases, with 20 bases between them. Looking up the rest from reference TRBV7-8 and TRBJ1-5 gives the full variable domain: GAGVSQSPRYKVAKRGQDVALRCDPISGHVSLFWYQQALGQGPEFLTYFQNEAQLDKSGLPSDRFFAERPEGSVSTLKIQRTQQEDSAVYLCASSLMGTNPTGQPQHFGDGTRLSIL.

As to this clone: The same CDR3 arises from other DNA sequences in this sample as well. The chain carries TRBV7-2 and TRBJ1-1; D possibly corresponds to TRBD1 (5 bases). The CDR3 contains 14 residues. Germline values: CDR1 SGHTA, CDR2 FQGNSA. Trimming took 5 bases from V and 4 from J, leaving 14 bases between them. CDR3 in amino acids: CASSPQGRRTEAFF. The CDR3 DNA follows: TGTGCCAGCAGCCCCCAGGGACGACGCACTGAAGCTTTCTTT.

The chain recombines TRBV5-1 with TRBJ2-7; 7 nucleotides align to TRBD1. Trimming cost V 5 bases and J 3 bases; bases outside gene matches: 8. The CDR3 is 14 amino acids. Per germline, CDR1 SGHRS and CDR2 YFSETQ. CDR3: CASREIRDSYEQYF. As DNA, the CDR3 is TGCGCCAGCAGGGAGATCCGGGACAGCTACGAGCAGTACTTC.

The chain employs TRBV5-1 and TRBJ2-5; D is perhaps TRBD1 (6 bases). The J call is uncertain, as TRBJ2-7 better fits the DNA end. The CDR3 is 13 residues long. CDR1 is SGHRS and CDR2 is YFSETQ in the germline V gene. The CDR3 DNA is TGCGCCAGCAGCTTGGGGCCCAGGGGCGAGCAGTACTTC. Translation gives CASSLGPRGEQYF.

The table lists this clone with a few counts. This CDR3 is also generated by other DNA sequences in the sample. This rearrangement joins TRBV25-1 to TRBJ1-1; D is ambiguous. There are 15 residues in the CDR3. Germline V gives CDR1 MGHDK, CDR2 SYGVNS. Trimming left V 1 base short and J 0 bases short, with 9 bases between. The CDR3: CASSESELMNTEAFF. Here the CDR3 DNA reads TGTGCCAGCAGTGAATCCGAGTTGATGAACACTGAAGCTTTCTTT.

The chain is built from TRBV7-2 and TRBJ2-1, with TRBD2 matching 8 bases. Germline V gene data show CDR1 as SGHTA and CDR2 as FQGNSA. V was clipped by 4 bases and J by 0 bases; unmatched bases: 2. The CDR3 has 15 amino acids. CDR3 in DNA: TGTGCCAGCAGCTCCGGACTAGCCTCCTACAATGAGCAGTTCTTC. It encodes CASSSGLASYNEQFF.

The chain joins TRBV11-1 to TRBJ2-1; D is undetermined. Trimming removed 4 bases at V and 1 base at J, with 11 bases between. Germline V gene data show CDR1 as SGHAT and CDR2 as FQDESV (reference sequence). This CDR3 comprises 15 residues. For the CDR3, the DNA is TGTGCCAGCAGCTCTAGAATTGGATCCTACAATGAGCAGTTCTTC. Amino acid sequence: CASSSRIGSYNEQFF.